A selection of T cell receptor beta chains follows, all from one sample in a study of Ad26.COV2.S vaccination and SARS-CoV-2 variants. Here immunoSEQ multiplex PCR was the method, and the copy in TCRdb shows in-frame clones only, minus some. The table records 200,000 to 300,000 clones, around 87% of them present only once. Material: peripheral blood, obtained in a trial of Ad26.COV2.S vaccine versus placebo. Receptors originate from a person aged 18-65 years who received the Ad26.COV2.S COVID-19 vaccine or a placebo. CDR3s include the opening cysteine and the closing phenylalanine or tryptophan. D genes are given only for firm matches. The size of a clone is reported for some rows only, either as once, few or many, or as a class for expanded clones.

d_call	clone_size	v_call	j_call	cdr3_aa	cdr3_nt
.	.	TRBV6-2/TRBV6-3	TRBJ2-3	CASSYVGRGTDTQYF	TGTGCCAGCAGTTACGTCGGCCGGGGCACAGATACGCAGTATTTT
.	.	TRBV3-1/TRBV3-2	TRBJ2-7	CASSTSNRGLRSEQYF	TGTGCCAGCTCCACTTCTAATCGGGGGCTACGGAGCGAGCAGTACTTC
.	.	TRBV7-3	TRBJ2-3	CASSPSGADTQYF	TGTGCCAGCAGCCCGAGTGGGGCAGATACGCAGTATTTT
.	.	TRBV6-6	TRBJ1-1	CASSYYQGEAFF	TGTGCCAGCAGTTACTACCAGGGTGAAGCTTTCTTT
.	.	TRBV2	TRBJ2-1	CASLRDEVDEQFF	TGTGCCAGCCTCAGGGATGAGGTGGATGAGCAGTTCTTC
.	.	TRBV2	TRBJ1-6	CASSELASSYNSPLHF	TGTGCCAGCAGTGAACTCGCAAGCTCCTATAATTCACCCCTCCACTTT
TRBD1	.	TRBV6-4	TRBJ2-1	CASSSLPGTGSGEQFF	TGTGCCAGCAGTTCCCTTCCGGGGACAGGGTCGGGTGAGCAGTTCTTC
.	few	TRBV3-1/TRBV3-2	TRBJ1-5	CASSQRGAGGNQPQHF	TGTGCCAGCAGCCAAAGAGGGGCAGGGGGCAATCAGCCCCAGCATTTT
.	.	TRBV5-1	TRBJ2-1	CASSLGGLSYNEQFF	TGCGCCAGCAGCTTGGGCGGGCTATCCTACAATGAGCAGTTCTTC
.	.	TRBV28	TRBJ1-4	CASSSPPNEKLFF	TGTGCCAGCAGTTCCCCCCCTAATGAAAAACTGTTTTTT
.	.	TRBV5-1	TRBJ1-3	CASSLGSGNTIYF	TGCGCCAGCAGCTTGGGCTCTGGGAACACCATATATTTT
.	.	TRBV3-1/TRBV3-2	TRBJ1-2	CASSQGRLNYGYTF	TGTGCCAGCAGCCAAGGAAGGCTAAACTATGGCTACACCTTC
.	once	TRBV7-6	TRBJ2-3	CASSLVGSSTDTQYF	TGTGCCAGCAGCTTAGTAGGCTCTAGCACAGATACGCAGTATTTT
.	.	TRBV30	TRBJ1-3	CAWSTVGAGNTIYF	TGTGCCTGGAGTACGGTGGGAGCTGGAAACACCATATATTTT
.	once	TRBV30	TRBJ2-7	CAWETAGARYF	TGTGCCTGGGAAACGGCGGGGGCTCGGTACTTC
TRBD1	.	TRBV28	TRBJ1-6	CASRRGQGNSPLHF	TGTGCCAGCAGGAGGGGACAGGGAAATTCACCCCTCCACTTT
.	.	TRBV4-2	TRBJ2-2	CASSQDGAAVRTGELFF	TGTGCCAGCAGCCAAGACGGTGCGGCAGTACGGACCGGGGAGCTGTTTTTT
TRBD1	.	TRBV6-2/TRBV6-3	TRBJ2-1	CASSYVGQGYEQFF	TGTGCCAGCAGTTACGTGGGACAGGGGTATGAGCAGTTCTTC
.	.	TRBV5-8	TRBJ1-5	CASSPLGMGRNQPQHF	TGTGCCAGCAGCCCCTTGGGGATGGGTAGGAATCAGCCCCAGCATTTT
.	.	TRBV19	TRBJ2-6	CASNLLGGANVLTF	TGTGCCAGTAATCTGTTAGGGGGGGCCAACGTCCTGACTTTC
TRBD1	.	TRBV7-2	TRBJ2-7	CASSLTGTEVYEQYF	TGTGCCAGCAGCTTAACCGGGACAGAAGTCTACGAGCAGTACTTC
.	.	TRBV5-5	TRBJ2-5	CASSLGGTPGETQYF	TGTGCCAGCAGCTTGGGAGGGACCCCCGGGGAGACCCAGTACTTC
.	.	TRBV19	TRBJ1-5	CASSPTALSNQPQHF	TGTGCCAGTAGTCCGACAGCTCTTAGCAATCAGCCCCAGCATTTT
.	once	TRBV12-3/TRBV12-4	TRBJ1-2	CASSSISPGGYTF	TGTGCCAGCAGCTCTATATCCCCAGGCGGCTACACCTTC
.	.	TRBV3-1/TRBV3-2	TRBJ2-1	CASSQAWNEQFF	TGTGCCAGCAGCCAAGCTTGGAATGAGCAGTTCTTC
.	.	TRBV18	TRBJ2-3	CASSPSVAQDTQYF	TGTGCCAGCTCACCCAGTGTAGCGCAAGATACGCAGTATTTT
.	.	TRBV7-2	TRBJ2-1	CASSFLRFRTDSYNEQFF	TGTGCCAGCAGCTTTTTACGTTTCAGGACTGATTCCTACAATGAGCAGTTCTTC
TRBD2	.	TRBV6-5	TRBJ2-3	CASSPRTSRDTQYF	TGTGCCAGCAGCCCGAGGACTAGCCGGGATACGCAGTATTTT
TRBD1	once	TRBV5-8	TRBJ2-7	CASSYSGTGPYEQYF	TGTGCCAGCAGCTACTCCGGGACAGGGCCCTACGAGCAGTACTTC
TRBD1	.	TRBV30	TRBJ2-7	CASSFGDRGSEQYF	TGTGCCAGCTCATTCGGGGACAGGGGGAGCGAGCAGTACTTC
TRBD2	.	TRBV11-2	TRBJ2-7	CASSTSPGLDYEQYF	TGTGCCAGCAGCACATCACCGGGACTAGACTACGAGCAGTACTTC
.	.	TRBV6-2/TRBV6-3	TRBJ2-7	CASSYVREWNEQYF	TGTGCCAGCAGTTACGTCCGGGAATGGAACGAGCAGTACTTC
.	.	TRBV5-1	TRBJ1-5	CASSLGQSNQPQHF	TGCGCCAGCAGCTTGGGGCAATCAAATCAGCCCCAGCATTTT
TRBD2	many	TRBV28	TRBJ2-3	CASSPTGLASVTDTQYF	TGTGCCAGCAGTCCTACCGGACTAGCGTCGGTAACAGATACGCAGTATTTT
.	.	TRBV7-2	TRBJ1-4	CASSLLATNEKLFF	TGTGCCAGCAGCTTACTAGCAACTAATGAAAAACTGTTTTTT
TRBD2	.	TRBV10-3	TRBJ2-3	CAISRLADTDTQYF	TGTGCCATCAGCAGACTAGCGGACACAGATACGCAGTATTTT
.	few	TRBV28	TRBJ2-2	CATQGLTGELFF	TGTGCCACCCAGGGCCTCACCGGGGAGCTGTTTTTT
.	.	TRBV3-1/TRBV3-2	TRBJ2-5	CASSLTTDYQETQYF	TGTGCCAGCAGCCTCACGACAGACTATCAAGAGACCCAGTACTTC
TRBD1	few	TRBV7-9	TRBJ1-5	CASSLEGALYQPQHF	TGTGCCAGCAGCTTAGAGGGGGCGCTTTATCAGCCCCAGCATTTT
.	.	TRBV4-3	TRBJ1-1	CASSQEASTEAFF	TGCGCCAGCAGCCAAGAAGCGTCCACTGAAGCTTTCTTT
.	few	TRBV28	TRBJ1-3	CASRTRGRLTGNTIYF	TGTGCCAGCAGAACTCGAGGGAGGTTAACTGGAAACACCATATATTTT
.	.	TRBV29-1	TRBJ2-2	CSVLLEGAITGELFF	TGCAGCGTTCTGTTGGAGGGGGCGATCACCGGGGAGCTGTTTTTT
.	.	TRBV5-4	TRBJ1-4	CASSRELEDEKLFF	TGTGCCAGCAGCAGGGAATTGGAAGATGAAAAACTGTTTTTT
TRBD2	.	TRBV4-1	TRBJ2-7	CASSQVVAGGPYEQYF	TGCGCCAGCAGCCAAGTCGTAGCGGGAGGCCCCTACGAGCAGTACTTC
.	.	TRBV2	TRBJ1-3	CASSPPGNTIYF	TGTGCCAGCAGTCCCCCCGGAAACACCATATATTTT